These 12 T cell receptor beta chains were all obtained from the same sample, sequenced in a study of immune cell composition in non-small cell lung cancer (dated by TCRdb to about 2017). Normal lung samples came from the same patient and were non-adjacent lung tissue collected as far from the tumour as possible, with a minimum distance of 3 cm. Receptor libraries were prepared by the immunoSEQ multiplex PCR assay. TCRdb holds this immuneACCESS table with in-frame rearrangements only. Some clones are missing; in checked studies, unresolved V genes explain under half, and the rest has no known cause. The sample includes 6,000 or so clones, with about 85% observed a single time. The ten most abundant clones make up approximately 5.9% of the sample. Specimen: non-adjacent lung tissue. These receptors were obtained from a human donor with non-small cell lung cancer.

This sequence joins TRBV19 and TRBJ2-5, with D perhaps matching TRBD2 (6 bases). CDR1 is LNHDA and CDR2 is SQIVND in the germline V gene (reference sequence). The CDR3 totals 15 residues. V was shortened by 5 bases and J by 5 bases, with 18 bases between the two germline ends. CDR3 in DNA: TGTGCCAGTAGTTCACCGGGACTCCGTCCGGAGACCCAGTACTTC. Amino acids: CASSSPGLRPETQYF. The full variable domain, with the rest looked up from reference TRBV19 and TRBJ2-5, is DGGITQSPKYLFRKEGQNVTLSCEQNLNHDAMYWYRQDPGQGLRLIYYSQIVNDFQKGDIAEGYSVSREKKESFPLTVTSAQKNPTAFYLCASSSPGLRPETQYFGPGTRLLVL.

The V gene is TRBV28, the J gene TRBJ2-7; 10 bases fit TRBD2. The CDR3 loop spans 15 amino acids. Losses at the gene ends were 3 bases for V and 3 bases for J; bases not matched to a gene: 5. Germline V CDR1 and CDR2: MDHEN, SYDVKM. The CDR3 is CASSFKREGFYEQYF. In DNA, the CDR3 is TGTGCCAGCAGTTTTAAGCGGGAGGGGTTCTACGAGCAGTACTTC.

CDR3 sequence: CASSVAATDTQYF. The DNA for the CDR3 is TGTGCCAGCAGCGTAGCTGCGACAGATACGCAGTATTTT. The rearrangement links TRBV9 to TRBJ2-3; no reliable D call. Germline V gives CDR1 SGDLS, CDR2 YYNGEE. This CDR3 comprises 13 residues. The V gene lost 0 bases and the J gene lost 3 bases, with 5 bases spanning the gap.

CDR3 coding DNA: TGTGCCACCAGCAGAGAGCAGCGGGGCACAGATACGCAGTATTTT. Its translation is CATSREQRGTDTQYF. The V call is TRBV15, the J call TRBJ2-3; D may be TRBD2 (6 bases). Trimming removed 0 bases from V and 1 base from J, with 8 bases in between. The germline V gene has CDR1 LNHNV and CDR2 YYDKDF (reference sequence). This CDR3 spans 15 amino acids. The variable domain in full, completed from reference TRBV15 and TRBJ2-3, reads DAMVIQNPRYQVTQFGKPVTLSCSQTLNHNVMYWYQQKSSQAPKLLFHYYDKDFNNEADTPDNFQSRRPNTSFCFLDIRSPGLGDTAMYLCATSREQRGTDTQYFGPGTRLTVL.

The chain's CDR3 is CASSQGQPIASNQPQHF. CDR3 bases: TGTGCCAGTAGTCAGGGACAGCCTATCGCTAGCAATCAGCCCCAGCATTTT. This chain uses TRBV19 with TRBJ1-5, with TRBD1 identical over 7 bases. In germline, CDR1 is LNHDA, CDR2 SQIVND (reference sequence). V lost 5 bases to trimming and J lost 0 bases; unmatched junction nucleotides: 10. There are 17 residues in the CDR3.

The rearrangement links TRBV6-1 to TRBJ2-3; 8 bases are shared with TRBD2. The CDR3 has 14 amino acids. Per germline, CDR1 MNHNS and CDR2 SASEGT. The trim removed 8 bases at V and 2 bases at J, leaving 6 bases unmatched. CDR3 protein: CASSGGGSTDTQYF. CDR3 coding DNA: TGTGCCAGCTCCGGGGGGGGATCCACAGATACGCAGTATTTT.

The V call is TRBV13, the J call TRBJ2-3, with TRBD1 matching 9 bases. Germline CDR1 PRHDT, CDR2 FYEKMQ (reference sequence). This CDR3 comprises 17 residues. V shed 5 bases and J 0 bases; nucleotides not matched to a gene: 9. CDR3 DNA: TGTGCCAGCAGCCCGGGACAGGGCGGCTTCAGCACAGATACGCAGTATTTT. Its translation: CASSPGQGGFSTDTQYF.

The chain joins TRBV28 to TRBJ2-2; 7 nucleotides agree with TRBD2. CDR1 is MDHEN and CDR2 is SYDVKM in the germline V gene. The V and J ends lost 3 bases and 2 bases, in that order; junction bases with no gene match: 3. The CDR3 is made up of 15 amino acids. The CDR3 here is CASSLGGSNTGELFF. The CDR3, as DNA: TGTGCCAGCAGTTTGGGCGGGAGTAACACCGGGGAGCTGTTTTTT. Combining the CDR3 with reference TRBV28 and TRBJ2-2 gives the whole variable domain DVKVTQSSRYLVKRTGEKVFLECVQDMDHENMFWYRQDPGLGLRLIYFSYDVKMKEKGDIPEGYSVSREKKERFSLILESASTNQTSMYLCASSLGGSNTGELFFGEGSRLTVL.

This clone was seen only once. The genes are TRBV25-1 and TRBJ1-1, with 7 bases identical to TRBD1. This CDR3 has 14 residues. The V gene's germline CDR1 is MGHDK and CDR2 SYGVNS. V lost 4 bases and J lost 5; bases outside the gene matches: 7. CDR3 coding DNA: TGTGCCAGCAGTGCGCCGACAGGGAAAACTGAAGCTTTCTTT. Its protein is CASSAPTGKTEAFF.

V gene TRBV11-2 combines with J gene TRBJ2-2; 11 bases line up with TRBD2. The germline V gene has CDR1 SGHAT and CDR2 FQNNGV. The V segment lost 4 bases and the J segment 4 bases; nucleotides outside the gene matches: 11. The CDR3 has 18 amino acids. The CDR3 sequence: CASSWPLAGGPGTGELFF. For the CDR3, the DNA is TGTGCCAGCAGCTGGCCCTTAGCGGGAGGGCCCGGCACCGGGGAGCTGTTTTTT.

In its sample, this clone was seen once. The chain combines TRBV5-4 with TRBJ2-7, with 8 nucleotides matching TRBD1. The CDR3 extends over 12 amino acids. The J segment lost 6 bases and the V segment lost 5 bases, leaving 4 bases of the junction unmatched. Per germline, CDR1 SGHNT and CDR2 YYREEE (reference sequence). The CDR3 sequence: CASRSTGGEQYF. The CDR3 DNA reads as TGTGCCAGCAGGTCTACAGGGGGCGAGCAGTACTTC.

V usage is TRBV28 and J usage is TRBJ2-7; no definite D call. V dropped 4 bases and J dropped 3 bases, with 13 bases sitting between them. The CDR3 extends over 14 amino acids. In germline, CDR1 is MDHEN, CDR2 SYDVKM. The CDR3 region has the DNA TGTGCCAGCAGTTCCCCGGGTAGTAACTACGAGCAGTACTTC. The encoded protein is CASSSPGSNYEQYF.